This T cell receptor beta chain was obtained from a study of vaccination and CD4 T cells after COVID-19. Sequencing of the DNA from cultured CD4+ T cells was carried out with the Oncomine TCR Beta short-read assay. Via MiXCR, TCRdb re-called the PCR reads, giving one row per CDR3 protein. The profile shows 6,500 to 9,000 distinct CDR3 sequences, just over 35% of them singletons. V trimming: 3 bases; J trimming: 4 bases; junction bases outside the gene matches: 6. Germline V gives CDR1 MNHNS, CDR2 SASEGT. The CDR3 sequence is 16 residues long. Treatment given: roughly nine-day PBMC culture with coronavirus spike peptide pools or control peptides (ViraFEST assay). CD4+ T cells of the unexposed donor were collected before the COVID-19 pandemic (2011-2018). This clonotype has more than one count but fewer than ten. Its target is unknown.

The specimen was CD4+ T cells from blood, cultured in vitro. The receptor was isolated from a human donor in good health. The chain recombines TRBV6-1 with TRBJ1-5; 10 nucleotides align to TRBD1. In DNA, the CDR3 is TGTGCCAGCAGTGACGGGACAGGGGTCAGGAATCAGCCCCAGCATTTT. Translation: CASSDGTGVRNQPQHF.